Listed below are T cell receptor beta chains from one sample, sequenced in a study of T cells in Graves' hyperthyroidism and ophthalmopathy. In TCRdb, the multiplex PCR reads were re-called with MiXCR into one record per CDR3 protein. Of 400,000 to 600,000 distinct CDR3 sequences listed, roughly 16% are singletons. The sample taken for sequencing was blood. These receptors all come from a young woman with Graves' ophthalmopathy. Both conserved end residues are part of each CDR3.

CASSLYAGTEQYF TRBV12-3/TRBV12-4
CASSSLPRNQPQHF TRBV28
CASSQARALNTGKLFF TRBV3-1
CAKYSCHQPQHF TRBV2
CASSTQGLGNTEAFF TRBV19
CSARDENGRRFYTGELFF TRBV20-1
CASSEQGGDYGYTF TRBV19
CASSLEPDDQPQHF TRBV5-4
CAISESIAGVQETQYF TRBV10-3
CAWSAGLTYEQYF TRBV30
CASKPLAGGRYNEQFF TRBV7-9